The 17 T cell receptor beta chains reported below all come from one sample, sequenced in a study of CD8+CD57+ T cells in acquired aplastic anemia. Genomic DNA, the template, was used for profiling of the TCR beta VDJ and CDR3. One entry per CDR3 protein, called by TCRdb with MiXCR from the reads. The sample holds about 110,000 distinct CDR3 sequences, roughly 51% seen once. The specimen sequenced was sorted CD4+, CD8+, or CD8+CD57+ T cells (not recorded which) from PBMCs. Every receptor here comes from a human donor in good health, serving as a control.

The chain is built from TRBV4-1 and TRBJ2-1; D possibly corresponds to TRBD2 (5 bases). Deletions cut 1 base from V and 3 bases from J, with 22 bases between. Germline V gives CDR1 MGHRA, CDR2 YSYEKL. CDR3 length equals 19 residues. CDR3 nucleotide sequence: TGCGCCAGCAGCCAAGTTCCCGGACTGTGGATGAGAGGCTACAATGAGCAGTTCTTC. This encodes CASSQVPGLWMRGYNEQFF.

This clonotype was detected many times. CDR3 bases: TGTGCCAGCAGCTTAATAGCGGGGGGGCGAGATACGCAGTATTTT. Residues: CASSLIAGGRDTQYF. This sequence joins TRBV7-2 and TRBJ2-3, with TRBD2 matching over 11 bases. Germline lookup yields CDR1 SGHTA and CDR2 FQGNSA. Trimming cost V 2 bases and J 5 bases; bases outside gene matches: 3. CDR3 size: 15 residues.

This chain uses TRBV7-2 with TRBJ1-2; tentatively, D is TRBD1 (5 bases). This CDR3 is built from 15 residues. V shed 3 bases and J shed 4 bases, with 15 bases lying between them. Germline CDR1 reads SGHTA; CDR2 reads FQGNSA. The CDR3 here is CASSLNDRGIYGYTF. In DNA, the CDR3 is TGTGCCAGCAGCTTGAACGATAGGGGAATCTATGGCTACACCTTC.

The gene calls are TRBV25-1 and TRBJ1-1; D might be TRBD1 (6 bases). V lost 4 bases and J 4 bases, leaving 10 bases between the germline ends. CDR3 size: 13 residues. Germline CDR1 MGHDK, CDR2 SYGVNS. The CDR3 loop is CASSGGGGTEAFF. DNA for the CDR3: TGTGCCAGCAGTGGGGGGGGCGGCACTGAAGCTTTCTTT.

This sequence joins TRBV19 and TRBJ1-6, with a possible D match to TRBD1 (6 bases). Germline V lookup: CDR1 LNHDA, CDR2 SQIVND (reference sequence). This CDR3 is built from 15 residues. Trimming removed 0 bases from V and 9 bases from J, with 12 bases in between. The CDR3, as DNA: TGTGCCAGTAGTATAGACAGGGGTGAAGTTTCACCCCTCCACTTT. It translates to CASSIDRGEVSPLHF.

There are a few counts of this clonotype. A much larger clone lies a single base off, so this may be a read error. The rearrangement links TRBV2 to TRBJ2-1, with TRBD2 identical over 10 bases. The junction had 8 bases not matched to a gene; V was cut back by 6 bases and J by 3 bases. This CDR3 comprises 16 residues. Germline CDR1 SNHLY, CDR2 FYNNEI. The CDR3 DNA reads TGTGCCAGCAGGTCCGATCCTAGCGGGGGCTACAATGAGCAGTTCTTC. It encodes CASRSDPSGGYNEQFF.

The chain uses TRBV20-1 and TRBJ1-6; D unresolved. Germline V gene sequence: CDR1 DFQATT, CDR2 SNEGSKA (reference sequence). V was trimmed by 0 bases and J by 3 bases, leaving 15 bases between them. This CDR3 spans 17 amino acids. CDR3 nucleotides: TGCAGTGCTAGAGATAGCGGGCAGGCCTACTATAATTCACCCCTCCACTTT. Translated: CSARDSGQAYYNSPLHF.

The chain is built from TRBV20-1 and TRBJ1-1; D is undetermined. Germline V gene lookup returns CDR1 DFQATT and CDR2 SNEGSKA (reference sequence). The CDR3 spans 14 residues. Trimming pared 0 bases from V and 3 bases from J, leaving 11 bases between. The CDR3 loop is CSARDREVYTEAFF. The CDR3 DNA follows: TGCAGTGCTAGAGATCGGGAGGTGTACACTGAAGCTTTCTTT.

This chain uses TRBV25-1 with TRBJ1-2; D unclear. Germline V lookup: CDR1 MGHDK, CDR2 SYGVNS. This CDR3 has 15 residues. V lost 3 bases and J lost 5, with 16 bases in between. CDR3 nucleotides: TGTGCCAGCAGTGACGCCACGAGGACTGCGTATGGCTACACCTTC. This encodes CASSDATRTAYGYTF.

This chain connects TRBV5-4 to TRBJ2-1; no reliable D call. The V end lost 4 bases, the J end lost 5 bases, and 13 bases lay between the germline ends. The germline CDR1 and CDR2 sequences are SGHNT and YYREEE (reference sequence). The CDR3 contains 14 residues. The CDR3 DNA is TGTGCCAGCAGCCCACGGCTAGTCGACAATGAGCAGTTCTTC. Translating gives CASSPRLVDNEQFF.

This sequence joins TRBV10-3 and TRBJ1-5, with 9 bases aligning to TRBD1. Trimming cost V 10 bases and J 3 bases; bases outside gene matches: 10. The CDR3 contains 15 residues. The germline CDR1 and CDR2 sequences are ENHRY and SYGVKD. CDR3 residues: CASTRGQGINQPQHF. CDR3 DNA: TGTGCCAGCACCCGGGGACAGGGAATCAATCAGCCCCAGCATTTT.

The V call is TRBV10-1, the J call TRBJ2-3; 8 nucleotides match TRBD2. This CDR3 is built from 16 residues. The ends lost 2 bases at V and 2 bases at J; junction bases unmatched: 6. Germline loops: CDR1 WNHNN, CDR2 SYGVQD (reference sequence). The CDR3 is CASSETSGPSTDTQYF. CDR3 nucleotides: TGCGCCAGCAGTGAGACTAGCGGTCCCTCCACAGATACGCAGTATTTT.

This clonotype was seen more than once but under ten times. The junction departs from the called germline gene at one end, perhaps through a read error. This chain uses TRBV29-1 with TRBJ2-7; 11 nucleotides agree with TRBD2. CDR3 length: 14 amino acids. The germline V gene has CDR1 SQVTM and CDR2 ANQGSEA. CDR3: CSVEGTSGGYEQYF. For the CDR3, the DNA is TGCAGCGTGGAAGGGACTAGCGGCGGCTACGAGCAGTACTTC.

This clonotype has just a few counts. The rearrangement joins TRBV12-3 or TRBV12-4 to TRBJ2-5; 9 bases fit TRBD2. V shed 3 bases, J shed 7 bases, and the junction held 12 bases outside the gene matches. The CDR3 is made up of 16 amino acids. The CDR3 loop reads CASSFLRGGLNVTQYF. The CDR3 nucleotides read TGTGCCAGCAGTTTCTTGCGGGGGGGCCTAAATGTGACCCAGTACTTC.

This clonotype was counted a single time. This chain uses TRBV5-1 with TRBJ1-2; D uncertain. The CDR3 runs to 14 residues. V lost 2 bases and J lost 5, with 13 bases in between. The germline V gene encodes CDR1 SGHRS and CDR2 YFSETQ. As DNA, the CDR3 is TGCGCCAGCAGCTTTCCCGCGGATGGTTATGGCTACACCTTC. It is translated as CASSFPADGYGYTF.

This clonotype was detected a few times. The chain joins TRBV11-1 to TRBJ1-1; 7 bases are shared with TRBD1. Germline CDR1 is SGHAT and CDR2 is FQDESV (reference sequence). V lost 1 base to trimming and J lost 1 base; unmatched junction nucleotides: 0. The CDR3 runs to 14 residues. CDR3 residues: CASSLGDRNTEAFF. In DNA, the CDR3 is TGTGCCAGCAGCTTAGGGGACAGGAACACTGAAGCTTTCTTT.

This clonotype was observed at least ten times. The chain has TRBV7-9 and TRBJ2-1; 7 bases are a match to TRBD2. J gave up 5 bases and V 8 bases, and 6 bases lay outside the gene matches. The length of the CDR3 is 13 residues. Germline V gene lookup returns CDR1 SEHNR and CDR2 FQNEAQ (reference sequence). CDR3 residues: CASGSGSHNEQFF. The DNA for the CDR3 is TGTGCCAGCGGTAGCGGGTCCCACAATGAGCAGTTCTTC. The full variable domain, its missing parts supplied by reference TRBV7-9 and TRBJ2-1, is DTGVSQNPRHKITKRGQNVTFRCDPISEHNRLYWYRQTLGQGPEFLTYFQNEAQLEKSRLLSDRFSAERPKGSFSTLEIQRTEQGDSAMYLCASGSGSHNEQFFGPGTRLTVL.